The 23 T cell receptor beta chains presented below share a single source sample, sequenced in a study of T cells in Graves' hyperthyroidism and ophthalmopathy. RNA transcripts were the template for amplifying TCR beta CDR3 regions. Initially, a first-round RT-PCR of the TCR CDR3 employed the HTBI primer set. Each CDR3 protein is one row after TCRdb ran MiXCR on the multiplex PCR reads. The sample comprises under 600,000 distinct CDR3 sequences, around 16% of which are singletons, and under 3.5% rests with the top ten. The specimen sequenced was blood. The receptor set was obtained from a woman aged 40 to 50 with Graves' ophthalmopathy.

In its sample, this clonotype was seen a few times. CDR3 in DNA: TGTGCCAGCAGTCAACGGACTAGCGGAGACCCCGAGTTCTTC. Its protein product is CASSQRTSGDPEFF. This chain joins TRBV27 and TRBJ2-1; 10 nucleotides line up with TRBD2. V gave up 5 bases and J gave up 14 bases; unmatched junction bases: 12. The CDR3 is 14 amino acids. Per germline, CDR1 MNHEY and CDR2 SMNVEV (reference sequence).

This clonotype was observed many times. The chain uses TRBV28 and TRBJ2-1; a possible D gene is TRBD2 (6 bases). The CDR3 covers 14 residues. CDR1 and CDR2 (germline): MDHEN, SYDVKM. V lost 3 bases, J lost 8 bases, and 14 bases lay in between. The CDR3 DNA sequence: TGTGCCAGCAGTTTCTCCGGGAGTTCGGATGAGCAGTTCTTC. Translated: CASSFSGSSDEQFF. The whole variable domain, filled in from reference TRBV28 and TRBJ2-1, reads DVKVTQSSRYLVKRTGEKVFLECVQDMDHENMFWYRQDPGLGLRLIYFSYDVKMKEKGDIPEGYSVSREKKERFSLILESASTNQTSMYLCASSFSGSSDEQFFGPGTRLTVL.

This chain connects TRBV5-6 to TRBJ2-7; no clear D gene. The CDR3 contains 15 residues. CDR1 is SGHDT and CDR2 is YYEEEE in the germline V gene. Trimming took 4 bases from V and 2 from J, leaving 16 bases between them. The CDR3, as DNA: TGTGCCAGCAGCCGTCCTCTAGGCCTTACCTACGAGCAGTACTTC. Amino acid sequence: CASSRPLGLTYEQYF.

This clonotype has just a few counts. This rearrangement joins TRBV20-1 to TRBJ2-7; D is undetermined. The germline V gene encodes CDR1 DFQATT and CDR2 SNEGSKA (reference sequence). The CDR3 has 14 amino acids. V was cut by 6 bases and J by 0 bases, with 15 bases left in between. This CDR3 reads CSAEFAGPSYEQYF. In DNA, the CDR3 is TGCAGTGCGGAGTTCGCCGGGCCCTCCTACGAGCAGTACTTC.

This clonotype was recorded many times. The chain carries TRBV12-3 or TRBV12-4 and TRBJ1-2; 8 nucleotides align to TRBD1. With 3 bases clipped from V and 7 bases from J, the junction kept 7 bases outside the gene matches. The CDR3 covers 14 residues. This chain's CDR3 is CASSFGQGAGGYTF. DNA for the CDR3: TGTGCCAGCAGTTTTGGGCAGGGGGCTGGTGGCTACACCTTC.

Comments on this clonotype: The junction shows a germline mismatch at one end, possibly a read error. V and J are TRBV6-1 and TRBJ1-1; the D gene is possibly TRBD1 (5 bases). This CDR3 has 15 amino acids. CDR1 is MNHNS and CDR2 is SASEGT in the germline V gene. The CDR3, as DNA: TGTGCCAGCAGTGATATGGGGGAGGGGAACACTGAAGCTCTCTTT. Protein: CASSDMGEGNTEALF.

The chain joins TRBV15 to TRBJ1-1, with TRBD1 matching 9 bases. CDR1 and CDR2 (germline): LNHNV, YYDKDF (reference sequence). Trimming removed 3 bases from V and 4 bases from J; junction bases left unmatched: 3. The CDR3 totals 14 residues. CDR3 DNA sequence: TGTGCCACCAGCAGTCACAGGGGGCCCACTGAAGCTTTCTTT. Its protein product is CATSSHRGPTEAFF.

This clonotype was observed many times. This chain joins TRBV12-3 or TRBV12-4 and TRBJ2-2; possible D gene TRBD2, 7 bases. V lost 9 bases to trimming and J lost 3 bases, with 20 bases between them. The CDR3 covers 16 residues. This CDR3 is CASILRGGPDTGELFF. The CDR3 nucleotides are TGTGCCAGTATATTAAGGGGGGGTCCAGACACCGGGGAGCTGTTTTTT.

This clonotype was detected many times. The germline gene is not matched at one end of the junction; a read error may be the cause. This sequence joins TRBV7-3 and TRBJ2-1; the match to TRBD2 covers 8 bases. The germline V gene has CDR1 SGHTA and CDR2 FQGTGA. This CDR3 is built from 15 residues. CDR3 region: CASSLTSGNNNEQFF. In DNA form, the CDR3 reads TGTGCCAGCAGCCTAACTAGCGGTAATAACAATGAGCAGTTCTTC.

The genes are TRBV2 and TRBJ2-2; 8 nucleotides line up with TRBD1. The CDR3 totals 14 residues. Germline loops: CDR1 SNHLY, CDR2 FYNNEI. The junction had 3 bases not matched to a gene; V was cut back by 2 bases and J by 7 bases. The CDR3 sequence is CASSEQGADGELFF. The DNA for the CDR3 is TGTGCCAGCAGTGAACAGGGGGCGGACGGGGAGCTGTTTTTT.

This clonotype was detected many times. This rearrangement joins TRBV6-1 to TRBJ2-2; 9 nucleotides align to TRBD1. Germline V gene lookup returns CDR1 MNHNS and CDR2 SASEGT. The CDR3 is 14 residues long. J gave up 4 bases and V 6 bases, and 3 bases lay outside the gene matches. CDR3 region: CASRDRGTTGELFF. The DNA for the CDR3 is TGTGCCAGCAGGGACAGGGGAACCACCGGGGAGCTGTTTTTT.

This clonotype has at least ten counts. This chain joins TRBV7-9 and TRBJ2-5; tentatively, D is TRBD1 or TRBD2 (5 bases each). CDR3 length: 14 residues. Germline V gives CDR1 SEHNR, CDR2 FQNEAQ (reference sequence). The germline V and J ends were trimmed by 5 bases and 0 bases, with 10 bases remaining between them. The CDR3 DNA reads as TGTGCCAGCAGCCCGGGGACGTACCAAGAGACCCAGTACTTC. This codes for CASSPGTYQETQYF.

This clonotype came up many times. The chain has TRBV2 and TRBJ2-1, with 7 bases that match TRBD2. The junction had 7 bases not matched to a gene; V was cut back by 3 bases and J by 5 bases. This CDR3 region has 15 residues. Germline values: CDR1 SNHLY, CDR2 FYNNEI. The CDR3 sequence: CASSEGSSGDNEQFF. In DNA, the CDR3 is TGTGCCAGCAGTGAGGGGTCTAGCGGAGACAATGAGCAGTTCTTC.

This clonotype was found once. Being one base from a much bigger clone, this may be a read error. The chain uses TRBV29-1 and TRBJ2-7; TRBD1 might be the D (6 bases). Trimming pared 1 base from V and 2 bases from J, leaving 12 bases between. CDR3 length: 14 amino acids. CDR1 is SQVTM, CDR2 ANQGSEA, per germline. The CDR3 DNA sequence: TGCAGCGTTGAAGCCGAGGGGGACACCTACGAGCAGTACTTC. It yields the protein CSVEAEGDTYEQYF.

This clonotype was recorded at least ten times. V gene TRBV5-1 combines with J gene TRBJ2-1; 10 bases agree with TRBD2. With V trimmed by 4 bases and J by 5 bases, 6 bases remained unmatched. The CDR3 totals 15 residues. Germline V gives CDR1 SGHRS, CDR2 YFSETQ. CDR3 in amino acids: CASSITAGGNNEQFF. CDR3 bases: TGCGCCAGCAGCATAACAGCGGGAGGGAACAATGAGCAGTTCTTC.

This clonotype was seen repeatedly, ten times or more. The chain combines TRBV20-1 with TRBJ1-5, with a weak D call TRBD1 (5 bases). Germline CDR1 DFQATT, CDR2 SNEGSKA (reference sequence). V lost 5 bases and J lost 2, with 16 bases in between. This CDR3 is built from 15 residues. For the CDR3, the DNA is TGCAGTGCTGGACCTAGGGGATTTGGCAATCAGCCCCAGCATTTT. It codes for CSAGPRGFGNQPQHF.

This clonotype appeared a few times. The chain joins TRBV30 to TRBJ2-1; a possible D gene is TRBD1 (5 bases). Trimming took off 5 bases at V and 6 bases at J, with 11 bases between the two ends. The germline V gene has CDR1 GTSNPN and CDR2 SVGIG (reference sequence). This CDR3 contains 12 residues. The CDR3 reads CAWSTGPNEQFF. CDR3 coding DNA: TGTGCCTGGTCTACAGGACCCAATGAGCAGTTCTTC.

This chain connects TRBV28 to TRBJ2-7; D ambiguous. Trimming pared 5 bases from V and 12 bases from J, leaving 20 bases between. The CDR3 spans 13 residues. CDR1 and CDR2 (germline): MDHEN, SYDVKM. The CDR3 DNA reads as TGTGCCAGCAGTCCGCCGATTGTGACTCTGCGGTACTTC. Residues: CASSPPIVTLRYF.

On this clonotype: A much larger clone is a single base away; this may be a read error. The chain couples TRBV5-1 to TRBJ2-5; tentative D call: TRBD2 (7 bases). Germline CDR1 SGHRS, CDR2 YFSETQ. The CDR3 has 14 residues. Deletions cut 4 bases from V and 4 bases from J, with 14 bases between. The CDR3 DNA reads as TGCGCCAGCAGCGGGGGGGACAACCGAGAGACCCAGTACTTC. This encodes CASSGGDNRETQYF.

This clonotype showed up just a few times. This chain uses TRBV6-5 with TRBJ2-3; D is undetermined. The CDR3 spans 13 residues. V was pared by 2 bases and J by 6 bases, with 9 bases between. Germline CDR1 reads MNHEY; CDR2 reads SVGAGI. The CDR3 DNA is TGTGCCAGCAGTTACACGGAGAAGGATACGCAGTATTTT. Protein sequence: CASSYTEKDTQYF.

V and J are TRBV5-6 and TRBJ2-4; D is undetermined. CDR1 is SGHDT, CDR2 YYEEEE, per germline. V was shortened by 3 bases and J by 2 bases, with 18 bases between the two germline ends. The CDR3 is made up of 17 amino acids. DNA of the CDR3: TGTGCCAGCAGCTCCCGAGTGGGGATGTACTCCAAAAACATTCAGTACTTC. This encodes CASSSRVGMYSKNIQYF.

This rearrangement joins TRBV27 to TRBJ2-3; perhaps TRBD1 as D (5 bases). Germline values: CDR1 MNHEY, CDR2 SMNVEV (reference sequence). V gave up 6 bases and J gave up 6 bases, with 16 bases separating them. The CDR3 is made up of 14 amino acids. CDR3 nucleotide sequence: TGTGCCAGCAGGGAACAGGTGCAACTTGATACGCAGTATTTT. This sequence encodes CASREQVQLDTQYF.

This clonotype was detected ten times or more. The chain uses TRBV12-3 or TRBV12-4 and TRBJ1-2, with no clear D. This CDR3 region has 13 residues. The V and J ends lost 2 bases and 4 bases respectively, with 8 bases between them. The CDR3 nucleotides are TGTGCCAGCAGTTTATCGGCCCCCTATGGCTACACCTTC. Its translation: CASSLSAPYGYTF.